The rows below give T cell receptor beta chains drawn from one sample of a study of cytomegalovirus exposure and HLA in healthy donors. Assay used: immunoSEQ multiplex PCR; TCRdb lists only in-frame clones, some missing. Counted here are tens of thousands of clones, around three quarters occurring once; the ten biggest clones make up about 7.7%. Sequenced sample: PBMCs. Source of these receptors: a man aged 55 to 70 in good health and CMV-seronegative. Each CDR3 is given with its conserved first and last residue. D genes are given only for firm matches. For some rows the clone size is stated as once, few or many, or as a class when expanded; others skip it.

clone_size: -; j_call: TRBJ2-1; v_call: TRBV4-1; d_call: TRBD2; cdr3_nt: TGCGCCAGCAGCCAAGATGCTAGCGGGAGCAATGAGCAGTTCTTC; cdr3_aa: CASSQDASGSNEQFF
clone_size: -; j_call: TRBJ2-7; v_call: TRBV29-1; d_call: TRBD2; cdr3_nt: TGCAGCGTACAAACTAGCGGGGGGGCAGGCGAGCAGTACTTC; cdr3_aa: CSVQTSGGAGEQYF
clone_size: -; j_call: TRBJ2-5; v_call: TRBV2; d_call: -; cdr3_nt: TGTGCCAGCAGGAAGGGGTCGGATTTGTGGGAAACCCAGTACTTC; cdr3_aa: CASRKGSDLWETQYF
clone_size: once; j_call: TRBJ1-6; v_call: TRBV5-5; d_call: -; cdr3_nt: TGTGCCAGCAGCCAACGTCCCCACACACAGAAGGCCAATTCACCCCTCCACTTT; cdr3_aa: CASSQRPHTQKANSPLHF
clone_size: -; j_call: TRBJ2-7; v_call: TRBV18; d_call: TRBD2; cdr3_nt: TGTGCCAGCTCACCGCGGGCCGGGACTAGCGGGAGCGATGAGCAGTACTTC; cdr3_aa: CASSPRAGTSGSDEQYF
clone_size: -; j_call: TRBJ2-1; v_call: TRBV28; d_call: -; cdr3_nt: TGTGCCAGCAGTTCCTTCAATGAGCAGTTCTTC; cdr3_aa: CASSSFNEQFF
clone_size: -; j_call: TRBJ2-3; v_call: TRBV5-1; d_call: -; cdr3_nt: TGCGCCAGCAGCTTGGAAGAGACGGGAGTGGGGCCAGATACGCAGTATTTT; cdr3_aa: CASSLEETGVGPDTQYF
clone_size: few; j_call: TRBJ1-5; v_call: TRBV19; d_call: -; cdr3_nt: TGTGCCAGTAGTATAGACGGTCCGTGGCCCCAGCATTTT; cdr3_aa: CASSIDGPWPQHF
clone_size: few; j_call: TRBJ2-7; v_call: TRBV6-5; d_call: TRBD1; cdr3_nt: TGTGCCAGCAGTGACGACAGGGGAGCCTACGAGCAGTACTTC; cdr3_aa: CASSDDRGAYEQYF
clone_size: -; j_call: TRBJ1-1; v_call: TRBV4-2; d_call: TRBD1; cdr3_nt: TGTGCCAGCAGCCCCGGGACAGGGACCTTGAACACTGAAGCTTTCTTT; cdr3_aa: CASSPGTGTLNTEAFF
clone_size: -; j_call: TRBJ1-4; v_call: TRBV2; d_call: -; cdr3_nt: TGTGCCAGCGGGCTTCGGCCAGGTGAAAAACTGTTTTTT; cdr3_aa: CASGLRPGEKLFF
clone_size: -; j_call: TRBJ1-1; v_call: TRBV29-1; d_call: TRBD1; cdr3_nt: TGCAGCGTCCGGGACAGGGGGATTGAAGCTTTCTTT; cdr3_aa: CSVRDRGIEAFF
clone_size: few; j_call: TRBJ2-3; v_call: TRBV10-3; d_call: -; cdr3_nt: TGTGCCATCAGTGAAGGGGAGGAAGATACGCAGTATTTT; cdr3_aa: CAISEGEEDTQYF
clone_size: -; j_call: TRBJ2-2; v_call: TRBV29-1; d_call: -; cdr3_nt: TGCAGCGTTGGGACAGAAAGAACCGGGGAGCTGTTTTTT; cdr3_aa: CSVGTERTGELFF
clone_size: -; j_call: TRBJ2-7; v_call: TRBV7-2; d_call: TRBD2; cdr3_nt: TGTGCCAGCAGCTTTTTTTTAGCGGGGAGAGAGCAGTACTTC; cdr3_aa: CASSFFLAGREQYF
clone_size: few; j_call: TRBJ1-2; v_call: TRBV5-6; d_call: -; cdr3_nt: TGTGCCAGCAGGAAGCGGGGGGCGAACTATGGCTACACCTTC; cdr3_aa: CASRKRGANYGYTF
clone_size: -; j_call: TRBJ2-3; v_call: TRBV6-1; d_call: TRBD2; cdr3_nt: TGTGCCAGCATTTTAGCGGGAGGCACAGATACGCAGTATTTT; cdr3_aa: CASILAGGTDTQYF
clone_size: -; j_call: TRBJ1-6; v_call: TRBV6-5; d_call: TRBD1; cdr3_nt: TGTGCCAGCAGCCCTGTACAGGGGGCGTCTTCACCCCTCCACTTT; cdr3_aa: CASSPVQGASSPLHF
clone_size: few; j_call: TRBJ2-5; v_call: TRBV6-5; d_call: -; cdr3_nt: TGTGCCACCAGCGAGGCTCGAGAGACCCAGTACTTC; cdr3_aa: CATSEARETQYF
clone_size: -; j_call: TRBJ2-7; v_call: TRBV5-6; d_call: TRBD2; cdr3_nt: TGTGCCAGCAGCCCGCGACTAGCGGGGTACTACGAGCAGTACTTC; cdr3_aa: CASSPRLAGYYEQYF
clone_size: few; j_call: TRBJ1-4; v_call: TRBV2; d_call: TRBD1; cdr3_nt: TGTGCCAGCCGCCGGGACAGTAATGAAAAACTGTTTTTT; cdr3_aa: CASRRDSNEKLFF
clone_size: -; j_call: TRBJ2-5; v_call: TRBV7-2; d_call: TRBD1; cdr3_nt: TGTGCCAGCAGCCCTCTGGGACAGGGTTTAGAGACCCAGTACTTC; cdr3_aa: CASSPLGQGLETQYF
clone_size: -; j_call: TRBJ2-7; v_call: TRBV7-8; d_call: -; cdr3_nt: TGTGCCAGCAGCTTAGACCAGGCAGGGTACGAGCAGTACTTC; cdr3_aa: CASSLDQAGYEQYF
clone_size: few; j_call: TRBJ2-1; v_call: TRBV29-1; d_call: -; cdr3_nt: TGCAGCGTCCAAAAGGCCGTCCCGGGGTCCTACAATGAGCAGTTCTTC; cdr3_aa: CSVQKAVPGSYNEQFF
clone_size: -; j_call: TRBJ1-5; v_call: TRBV19; d_call: TRBD1; cdr3_nt: TGTGCCAGCTCAGGGACAGCTAGCAATCAGCCCCAGCATTTT; cdr3_aa: CASSGTASNQPQHF
clone_size: -; j_call: TRBJ2-3; v_call: TRBV6-4; d_call: -; cdr3_nt: TGTGCCAGCAGTGACTCTGGTACTCCGTCTGATACGCAGTATTTT; cdr3_aa: CASSDSGTPSDTQYF
clone_size: -; j_call: TRBJ2-7; v_call: TRBV2; d_call: TRBD1; cdr3_nt: TGTGCCAGCAGAGAACAGGGGGGTTCCTACGAGCAGTACTTC; cdr3_aa: CASREQGGSYEQYF
clone_size: -; j_call: TRBJ2-1; v_call: TRBV19; d_call: -; cdr3_nt: TGTGCCAGCAACCCCGGGCCAGGGGCGATGGGGTTGTCCAATGAGCAGTTCTTC; cdr3_aa: CASNPGPGAMGLSNEQFF
clone_size: -; j_call: TRBJ2-3; v_call: TRBV7-9; d_call: TRBD2; cdr3_nt: TGTGCCAGCGGCACTAGCGGGAGGTTCACAGATACGCAGTATTTT; cdr3_aa: CASGTSGRFTDTQYF
clone_size: -; j_call: TRBJ1-6; v_call: TRBV6-6; d_call: -; cdr3_nt: TGTGCCAGCAACCCATCCAGGGGCTATAATTCACCCCTCCACTTT; cdr3_aa: CASNPSRGYNSPLHF
clone_size: -; j_call: TRBJ2-1; v_call: TRBV28; d_call: TRBD2; cdr3_nt: TGTGCCAGCAGTTCCCGACTAGGGCGGGAGCTTGATGAGCAGTTCTTC; cdr3_aa: CASSSRLGRELDEQFF
clone_size: few; j_call: TRBJ2-1; v_call: TRBV27; d_call: -; cdr3_nt: TGTGCCAGCAGTCAACAGGGCAATGAGCAGTTCTTC; cdr3_aa: CASSQQGNEQFF
clone_size: -; j_call: TRBJ2-6; v_call: TRBV2; d_call: -; cdr3_nt: TGTGCCACCAAGGGGGATGGGGCCAACGTCCTGACTTTC; cdr3_aa: CATKGDGANVLTF
clone_size: -; j_call: TRBJ1-1; v_call: TRBV5-4; d_call: TRBD1; cdr3_nt: TGTGCCAGCAGCCCCCAGCCGGGACAGCAGATGAACACTGAAGCTTTCTTT; cdr3_aa: CASSPQPGQQMNTEAFF
clone_size: -; j_call: TRBJ2-5; v_call: TRBV14; d_call: -; cdr3_nt: TGTGCCAGCAGCCAAGATAGCGGTAGGCTTTGGGAGACCCAGTACTTC; cdr3_aa: CASSQDSGRLWETQYF
clone_size: -; j_call: TRBJ1-1; v_call: TRBV2; d_call: -; cdr3_nt: TGTGCCAGCAGAGCGGACGCGGCCACTGAAGCTTTCTTT; cdr3_aa: CASRADAATEAFF
clone_size: -; j_call: TRBJ2-5; v_call: TRBV2; d_call: -; cdr3_nt: TGTGCCAGCAGTGAAGGAGGTCTTGGGGAGACCCAGTACTTC; cdr3_aa: CASSEGGLGETQYF
clone_size: -; j_call: TRBJ2-3; v_call: TRBV13; d_call: TRBD1; cdr3_nt: TGTGCCAGCAGCTACAGGGGCGGCACAGATACGCAGTATTTT; cdr3_aa: CASSYRGGTDTQYF
clone_size: -; j_call: TRBJ1-5; v_call: TRBV4-2; d_call: -; cdr3_nt: TGTGCCAGCAGCCAAGCCCTGCCCGGGTTTCAGCCCCAGCATTTT; cdr3_aa: CASSQALPGFQPQHF
clone_size: -; j_call: TRBJ2-3; v_call: TRBV5-1; d_call: TRBD2; cdr3_nt: TGCGCCAGCAGCCCGGGCGGGGGGGTGAGCACAGATACGCAGTATTTT; cdr3_aa: CASSPGGGVSTDTQYF
clone_size: -; j_call: TRBJ2-3; v_call: TRBV5-1; d_call: -; cdr3_nt: TGCGCCAGCAGCTTGGCCCGAACTACCCAGGATACGCAGTATTTT; cdr3_aa: CASSLARTTQDTQYF
clone_size: -; j_call: TRBJ2-7; v_call: TRBV28; d_call: TRBD1; cdr3_nt: TGTGCCAGCAGTGCTTTGACAGGGGTCGAGCAGTACTTC; cdr3_aa: CASSALTGVEQYF
clone_size: -; j_call: TRBJ2-5; v_call: TRBV5-1; d_call: -; cdr3_nt: TGCGCCAGCACCCCTGCGCAGGCGGGGTGGGAGACCCAGTACTTC; cdr3_aa: CASTPAQAGWETQYF
clone_size: -; j_call: TRBJ1-4; v_call: TRBV27; d_call: TRBD1; cdr3_nt: TGTGCCAGCAGTTTACAACAGGGGGCGGTTAATGAAAAACTGTTTTTT; cdr3_aa: CASSLQQGAVNEKLFF
clone_size: -; j_call: TRBJ2-1; v_call: TRBV9; d_call: -; cdr3_nt: TGTGCCAGCAGCGCCCTAGCTGAAACTTACAATGAGCAGTTCTTC; cdr3_aa: CASSALAETYNEQFF
clone_size: -; j_call: TRBJ1-4; v_call: TRBV30; d_call: -; cdr3_nt: TGTGCCTGGAGTGTGGGAGGAGTTAATGAAAAACTGTTTTTT; cdr3_aa: CAWSVGGVNEKLFF
clone_size: -; j_call: TRBJ1-1; v_call: TRBV29-1; d_call: -; cdr3_nt: TGCAGCGTTGTGCGGAACACTGAAGCTTTCTTT; cdr3_aa: CSVVRNTEAFF
clone_size: -; j_call: TRBJ2-5; v_call: TRBV9; d_call: TRBD2; cdr3_nt: TGTGCCAGCAGCAACTACCCTAGCGGGGGGGCGGAGACCCAGTACTTC; cdr3_aa: CASSNYPSGGAETQYF
clone_size: -; j_call: TRBJ1-2; v_call: TRBV6-5; d_call: -; cdr3_nt: TGTGCCAGCAGTTACTCGAAGCGGTATGGCTACACCTTC; cdr3_aa: CASSYSKRYGYTF
clone_size: -; j_call: TRBJ2-7; v_call: TRBV7-6; d_call: -; cdr3_nt: TGTGCCAGCAGCCCGCGAAGGAGTGAGCAGTACTTC; cdr3_aa: CASSPRRSEQYF
clone_size: -; j_call: TRBJ2-1; v_call: TRBV28; d_call: TRBD2; cdr3_nt: TGTGCCAGCCGTCCGACTAGCGGGGTAGGCAATGAGCAGTTCTTC; cdr3_aa: CASRPTSGVGNEQFF
clone_size: once; j_call: TRBJ1-4; v_call: TRBV19; d_call: -; cdr3_nt: TGTGCCAGTAGTATTCGGGATGAAAAACTGTTTTTT; cdr3_aa: CASSIRDEKLFF
clone_size: -; j_call: TRBJ1-5; v_call: TRBV6-1; d_call: -; cdr3_nt: TGTGCCAGCAGTTCAGGGACATCTTATCAGCCCCAGCATTTT; cdr3_aa: CASSSGTSYQPQHF